The 26 T cell receptor beta chains in this list originate from one sample, sequenced in a study of response to subunit inactivated influenza vaccine. One entry per CDR3 protein results from TCRdb running MiXCR on the RT-PCR reads. The sample carries 300,000 to 350,000 distinct CDR3 sequences, approximately 23% recorded once. The sample was PBMCs from blood, taken less than 22 months after vaccination. The receptors come from a man aged 45 to 75 who received an inactivated influenza vaccine.

This chain links TRBV5-1 with TRBJ2-7; maybe TRBD1 (6 bases). Germline V CDR1 and CDR2: SGHRS, YFSETQ. The germline V and J ends were trimmed by 0 bases and 1 base, with 11 bases remaining between them. The CDR3 runs to 15 residues. This CDR3 reads CASSLGSGASYEQYF. CDR3 DNA sequence: TGCGCCAGCAGCTTGGGGTCAGGGGCGTCCTACGAGCAGTACTTC.

This clonotype was found many times. The chain employs TRBV12-3 or TRBV12-4 and TRBJ1-1, with TRBD1 matching 8 bases. The trim removed 5 bases at V and 4 bases at J, leaving 12 bases unmatched. This CDR3 is built from 16 residues. The CDR3 loop reads CASSRMTGAVSTEAFF. The CDR3 DNA is TGTGCCAGCAGTCGTATGACAGGGGCGGTGAGCACTGAAGCTTTCTTT.

This clonotype occurred once. A much bigger clone sits one base away, suggesting this may be a read error. This chain links TRBV5-1 with TRBJ1-1; tentatively, D is TRBD1 (6 bases). The CDR3 has 14 residues. The V and J ends lost 2 bases and 10 bases respectively, with 18 bases between them. Germline V gene sequence: CDR1 SGHRS, CDR2 YFSETQ. CDR3 sequence: CASSLGGGMSVAFF. CDR3 DNA: TGCGCCAGCAGCTTAGGAGGGGGAATGAGTGTAGCTTTCTTT.

The chain has TRBV6-2 or TRBV6-3 and TRBJ2-2; 12 positions agree with TRBD2. J gave up 7 bases and V 6 bases, and 9 bases lay outside the gene matches. This CDR3 is 16 amino acids long. The germline gives CDR1 MNHEY, CDR2 SVGEGT. The CDR3 loop is CASSPSGRALNGELFF. The CDR3 nucleotides read TGTGCCAGCAGCCCTAGCGGGAGGGCCTTGAACGGGGAGCTGTTTTTT.

The chain is built from TRBV11-2 and TRBJ2-3, with D tentatively TRBD1 (6 bases). The CDR3 has 15 residues. The V gene lost 5 bases and the J gene lost 2 bases, with 14 bases spanning the gap. CDR1 and CDR2 from the germline V gene are SGHAT and FQNNGV. The CDR3 spells CASSTPTGFTDTQYF. Here the CDR3 DNA reads TGTGCCAGCAGCACCCCGACAGGTTTCACAGATACGCAGTATTTT.

The V call is TRBV13, the J call TRBJ2-5, with TRBD2 as a possible D gene (5 bases). The germline gives CDR1 PRHDT, CDR2 FYEKMQ (reference sequence). The CDR3 runs to 16 residues. The germline V and J ends were trimmed by 0 bases and 1 base, with 12 bases remaining between them. The CDR3 region has the DNA TGTGCCAGCAGCTTAGGTCAGATGGAGGCCCAAGAGACCCAGTACTTC. Its protein product is CASSLGQMEAQETQYF.

This clonotype was detected only a few times. The rearrangement uses TRBV2 and TRBJ1-4, with TRBD1 as a possible D gene (5 bases). The CDR3 loop spans 15 amino acids. CDR1 and CDR2 from the germline V gene are SNHLY and FYNNEI. Trimming took 7 bases from V and 7 from J, leaving 19 bases between them. The CDR3 here is CASIRDPILGEKLFF. The CDR3 coding sequence is TGTGCCAGCATCCGGGACCCCATCTTGGGTGAAAAACTGTTTTTT.

V usage is TRBV27 and J usage is TRBJ1-6; the D gene is possibly TRBD1 (5 bases). V was shortened by 6 bases and J by 7 bases, with 10 bases between the two germline ends. This CDR3 spans 13 amino acids. The germline gives CDR1 MNHEY, CDR2 SMNVEV (reference sequence). CDR3 DNA sequence: TGTGCCAGCAGCCAGGGTCAGAATTCACCCCTCCACTTT. It encodes CASSQGQNSPLHF.

A few counts support this clonotype. This rearrangement joins TRBV30 to TRBJ1-1, with a possible D match to TRBD1 (6 bases). Germline lookup yields CDR1 GTSNPN and CDR2 SVGIG (reference sequence). Trimming shortened V by 0 bases and J by 3 bases, and 14 bases separated the two germline ends. The length of the CDR3 is 15 residues. In DNA form, the CDR3 reads TGTGCCTGGAGTGTCTTACAGGGATGGGACACTGAAGCTTTCTTT. Protein: CAWSVLQGWDTEAFF.

This clonotype has just a few counts. V is TRBV9 and J is TRBJ1-4; TRBD1 might be the D (5 bases). The CDR3 runs to 14 residues. Between the trimmed V and J ends, which lost 4 bases and 3 bases, there was a span of 10 bases. CDR1 and CDR2 (germline): SGDLS, YYNGEE. The CDR3 DNA sequence: TGTGCCAGCAGCACGGGACTGTCTAATGAAAAACTGTTTTTT. It codes for CASSTGLSNEKLFF.

As for this clonotype: Its ends do not fully match the called genes, so a read error is possible. The genes are TRBV7-2 and TRBJ2-7, with 8 bases identical to TRBD1. There are 11 residues in the CDR3. The germline V gene encodes CDR1 SGHTA and CDR2 FQGNSA. In DNA form, the CDR3 reads TGTGCCAGCAGCTCAGGGGGCGCGACGCACTTC. Protein: CASSSGGATHF.

The chain joins TRBV5-5 to TRBJ2-6; D may match TRBD1 or TRBD2 (5 bases each). V dropped 3 bases and J dropped 1 base, with 5 bases sitting between them. The CDR3 extends over 14 amino acids. CDR1 and CDR2 from the germline V gene are SGHKS and YYEKEE (reference sequence). The CDR3 DNA follows: TGTGCCAGCAGCTGGGGGTCTGGGGCCAACGTCCTGACTTTC. Residues: CASSWGSGANVLTF.

The chain has TRBV6-5 and TRBJ1-6; the D gene is possibly TRBD1 (5 bases). V lost 0 bases to trimming and J lost 9 bases, with 15 bases between them. This CDR3 has 16 amino acids. In germline, CDR1 is MNHEY, CDR2 SVGAGI. The CDR3 DNA follows: TGTGCCAGCAGTTACTCGAGTTCCCAGGGATCTTCACCCCTCCACTTT. This gives the protein CASSYSSSQGSSPLHF.

The rearrangement links TRBV2 to TRBJ2-5; TRBD2 matches 11 bases. Trimming removed 6 bases from V and 4 bases from J; junction bases left unmatched: 7. The CDR3 has 15 residues. Germline V CDR1 and CDR2: SNHLY, FYNNEI. CDR3 protein: CASSKQLAGVETQYF. CDR3 DNA: TGTGCCAGCAGCAAACAACTAGCGGGGGTAGAGACCCAGTACTTC.

CDR3 in amino acids: CSIRDRGAQQYF. CDR3 DNA sequence: TGCAGCATCCGGGACAGGGGCGCTCAGCAGTACTTC. This chain joins TRBV29-1 and TRBJ2-7; TRBD1 aligns across 10 bases. Germline CDR1 and CDR2: SQVTM and ANQGSEA. Germline trimming cut 8 bases from V and 8 bases from J; bases unmatched to any gene: 9. This CDR3 has 12 residues.

This clonotype was recorded a few times. The V and J genes are TRBV12-3 or TRBV12-4 and TRBJ2-6, with TRBD2 matching 8 bases. This CDR3 is 18 amino acids long. Germline trimming cut 2 bases from V and 3 bases from J; bases unmatched to any gene: 9. CDR3 residues: CASSLTLAGSFGANVLTF. CDR3 nucleotide sequence: TGTGCCAGCAGTTTAACCCTAGCGGGTTCATTTGGGGCCAACGTCCTGACTTTC.

Only a few counts were recorded for this clonotype. V usage is TRBV19 and J usage is TRBJ1-4; possibly TRBD1 for D (6 bases). The germline V gene encodes CDR1 LNHDA and CDR2 SQIVND (reference sequence). The CDR3 extends over 14 amino acids. Trimming stripped 6 bases from V and 7 bases from J, with 15 bases between. This CDR3 is CASSLARGSEKLFF. CDR3 in DNA: TGTGCCAGTAGCCTCGCCAGGGGATCTGAAAAACTGTTTTTT.

CDR3 DNA sequence: TGCAGTGCTAGACCGTCCGGGACTAGCGGTTACAATGAGCAGTTCTTC. Amino acids: CSARPSGTSGYNEQFF. The chain recombines TRBV20-1 with TRBJ2-1, with TRBD2 matching over 11 bases. The CDR3 loop spans 16 amino acids. Germline-derived CDR1 and CDR2 are DFQATT and SNEGSKA (reference sequence). V trimming: 2 bases; J trimming: 4 bases; junction bases outside the gene matches: 7.

This clonotype was seen ten or more times. The J gene is TRBJ2-5, the V gene TRBV11-3, with D possibly being TRBD2 (6 bases). The CDR3 is made up of 14 amino acids. Germline V gives CDR1 SGHNT, CDR2 YENEEA. Trimming took off 2 bases at V and 3 bases at J, with 10 bases between the two ends. The CDR3: CASSLRESEETQYF. The CDR3 bases are TGTGCCAGCAGCTTACGGGAGAGTGAAGAGACCCAGTACTTC.

This clonotype occurred a few times. The chain joins TRBV9 to TRBJ1-5, with no clear D. V was cut by 0 bases and J by 2 bases, with 6 bases left in between. The CDR3 covers 14 residues. CDR1 and CDR2 (germline): SGDLS, YYNGEE. The CDR3 loop reads CASSVDPGNQPQHF. Here the CDR3 DNA reads TGTGCCAGCAGCGTAGATCCGGGCAATCAGCCCCAGCATTTT. Together with reference TRBV9 and TRBJ1-5, the CDR3 gives the full variable domain: DSGVTQTPKHLITATGQRVTLRCSPRSGDLSVYWYQQSLDQGLQFLIQYYNGEERAKGNILERFSAQQFPDLHSELNLSSLELGDSALYFCASSVDPGNQPQHFGDGTRLSIL.

V is TRBV4-1 and J is TRBJ1-5; TRBD1 matches at 8 bases. The CDR3 covers 16 residues. Germline CDR1 MGHRA, CDR2 YSYEKL. The V gene end was trimmed by 1 base and the J gene end by 3 bases; junction bases not matched to a gene: 5. CDR3 in amino acids: CASSQGSGGLNQPQHF. The CDR3 DNA reads as TGCGCCAGCAGCCAAGGGTCAGGGGGCCTCAATCAGCCCCAGCATTTT.

The V gene is TRBV20-1, the J gene TRBJ1-2, with TRBD1 matching 7 bases. The V segment lost 6 bases and the J segment 6 bases; nucleotides outside the gene matches: 10. This CDR3 spans 13 amino acids. Germline CDR1 DFQATT, CDR2 SNEGSKA (reference sequence). For the CDR3, the DNA is TGCAGTGCAAAACCCGGGACAGACGATGGCTACACCTTC. Its translation is CSAKPGTDDGYTF.

Ten or more counts support this clonotype. V is TRBV3-1 and J is TRBJ1-1; D unresolved. Per the germline V gene, CDR1 is LGHDT and CDR2 is YNNKEL (reference sequence). V was clipped by 1 base and J by 10 bases, with 13 bases between them. The CDR3 has 13 residues. This chain's CDR3 is CASSQAGAGRAFF. The CDR3 DNA sequence: TGTGCCAGCAGCCAAGCTGGCGCCGGGAGAGCTTTCTTT.

The chain employs TRBV5-5 and TRBJ1-1, with TRBD1 as a possible D gene (5 bases). Deletions cut 4 bases from V and 11 bases from J, with 30 bases between. CDR1 SGHKS and CDR2 YYEKEE come from the germline V gene (reference sequence). The CDR3 loop spans 17 amino acids. The CDR3 bases are TGTGCCAGCAGCCCAGGCACGGTAAGAGGGGCCCGAACGCGGGCTTTCTTT. This sequence encodes CASSPGTVRGARTRAFF.

This clonotype was detected a few times. Without the conserved terminal phenylalanine or tryptophan, this CDR3 likely stems from a read error. The chain has TRBV2 and TRBJ1-1; TRBD1 agrees at 8 bases. Germline V gene data show CDR1 as SNHLY and CDR2 as FYNNEI. After removal of 4 bases from V and 1 base from J, the junction contained 2 bases not matched to a gene. This CDR3 has 14 amino acids. The CDR3 is CASSVGQGNTEAFL. Here the CDR3 DNA reads TGTGCCAGCAGTGTCGGACAGGGGAACACTGAAGCTTTCCTT.

The rearrangement uses TRBV7-2 and TRBJ2-1; no firm D call. The V gene's germline CDR1 is SGHTA and CDR2 FQGNSA. This CDR3 spans 15 amino acids. Trimming left V 0 bases short and J 4 bases short, with 10 bases between. The DNA for the CDR3 is TGTGCCAGCAGCTTAGCGAGTCAAGGGTACAATGAGCAGTTCTTC. Amino acids: CASSLASQGYNEQFF.